These 7 T cell receptor beta chains share one sample of origin, sequenced in a study of T cells in Graves' hyperthyroidism and ophthalmopathy. It was RNA transcripts that yielded the amplified TCR beta CDR3 regions. The primer set for the first-round RT-PCR of the TCR CDR3 was HTBI. Using its own MiXCR run on the multiplex PCR reads, TCRdb lists one record per CDR3 protein. The profile shows 250,000 to 350,000 distinct CDR3 sequences, more than 15% of them singletons. Sequencing input: blood. Source of these receptors: a woman between 55 and 75 years old with Graves' ophthalmopathy.

This clonotype was detected ten times or more. This chain joins TRBV7-2 and TRBJ2-1; 11 nucleotides align to TRBD2. This CDR3 has 15 amino acids. Per the germline V gene, CDR1 is SGHTA and CDR2 is FQGNSA. Unmatched junction bases numbered 6, after V lost 4 bases and J lost 7 bases. The CDR3 coding sequence is TGTGCCAGCAGCTCGCGGGGACTAGCGGTAAATGAGCAGTTCTTC. Protein product: CASSSRGLAVNEQFF.

This clonotype was counted once. The J gene is TRBJ2-1, the V gene TRBV15, with 12 bases fitting TRBD1. The V gene's germline CDR1 is LNHNV and CDR2 YYDKDF (reference sequence). The length of the CDR3 is 16 residues. The ends lost 3 bases at V and 9 bases at J; junction bases unmatched: 9. This chain's CDR3 is CATSRRPGQGAGEQFF. The DNA of the CDR3 is TGTGCCACCAGCAGGAGACCGGGACAGGGGGCGGGTGAGCAGTTCTTC.

This clonotype was seen at least ten times. The chain links TRBV6-2 or TRBV6-3 to TRBJ1-5; TRBD1 matches at 8 bases. V shed 6 bases and J 6 bases; nucleotides not matched to a gene: 4. The length of the CDR3 is 13 residues. Germline V CDR1 and CDR2: MNHEY, SVGEGT. CDR3 loop: CASRPTGGQPQHF. The CDR3, as DNA: TGTGCCAGCAGACCTACAGGGGGTCAGCCCCAGCATTTT.

A few counts support this clonotype. This chain links TRBV10-3 with TRBJ1-3; maybe TRBD1 (6 bases). This CDR3 is 14 amino acids long. Between the trimmed V and J ends, which lost 4 bases and 0 bases, there was a span of 7 bases. Germline V gene data show CDR1 as ENHRY and CDR2 as SYGVKD. Here the CDR3 reads CAISGTDSGNTIYF. CDR3 DNA sequence: TGTGCCATCAGTGGGACAGACTCTGGAAACACCATATATTTT.

Comments on this clonotype: A much larger clone sits a single nucleotide away, making a read error possible. The V and J genes are TRBV28 and TRBJ1-6, with D maybe TRBD1 (5 bases). The CDR3 extends over 15 amino acids. CDR1 and CDR2 from the germline V gene are MDHEN and SYDVKM. The CDR3 is CASRLSPGPNSPLHF. The DNA of the CDR3 is TGTGCCAGCCGTTTATCCCCAGGGCCGAATTCACCCCTCCACTTT.

This clonotype was observed a handful of times. The chain is built from TRBV19 and TRBJ2-1; 7 bases fit TRBD1. Unmatched junction bases numbered 7, after V lost 7 bases and J lost 1 base. The CDR3 runs to 15 residues. The germline V gene has CDR1 LNHDA and CDR2 SQIVND (reference sequence). CDR3 nucleotide sequence: TGTGCCAGTAAAAGTCCACAGGGGTCCTACAATGAGCAGTTCTTC. Its protein product is CASKSPQGSYNEQFF. Filled out from reference TRBV19 and TRBJ2-1, the complete variable domain reads DGGITQSPKYLFRKEGQNVTLSCEQNLNHDAMYWYRQDPGQGLRLIYYSQIVNDFQKGDIAEGYSVSREKKESFPLTVTSAQKNPTAFYLCASKSPQGSYNEQFFGPGTRLTVL.

The chain is built from TRBV5-4 and TRBJ2-7; tentatively, D is TRBD2 (5 bases). The CDR3 covers 14 residues. Between the trimmed V and J ends, which lost 0 bases and 3 bases, there was a span of 10 bases. Germline V CDR1 and CDR2: SGHNT, YYREEE (reference sequence). In nucleotides, the CDR3 is TGTGCCAGCAGCTTGGTCGGGAAGATCTACGAGCAGTACTTC. Translation gives CASSLVGKIYEQYF.